Here is one T cell receptor (beta chain) with its context. These data come from a study of blood T cell repertoires in COVID-19. Measured with immunoSEQ multiplex PCR; TCRdb has only the in-frame clones, and not every one. The sample lists some 250,000 clones; roughly 85% were seen once. V lost 1 base and J lost 8; bases outside the gene matches: 6. The CDR3 has 15 residues. Germline V gives CDR1 SGHAT, CDR2 FQNNGV. The source material was PBMCs or T cells enriched from blood (not recorded which). The chain uses TRBV11-2 and TRBJ1-4, with 8 bases that match TRBD1. The receptor was isolated from a woman aged 45-60 years who had recovered from COVID-19. This CDR3 is CASSLGTGRNEKLFF. As DNA, the CDR3 is TGTGCCAGCAGCTTAGGGACAGGGCGGAACGAAAAACTGTTTTTT.